Listed below are T cell receptor beta chains from one sample, sequenced in a study of cytomegalovirus exposure and HLA in healthy donors. Assay used: immunoSEQ multiplex PCR; TCRdb lists only in-frame clones, some missing. The sample has about 150,000 clones; around four fifths are singletons. The sequenced sample consisted of PBMCs. The receptors come from a woman in her twenties or thirties in good health and CMV-seronegative. Each CDR3 is given with its conserved first and last residue.

v_call cdr3_aa
TRBV10-3 CASSEPGMNTEAFF
TRBV19 CASSSYTGGSYNEQFF
TRBV15 CATSGRQPPNTGELFF
TRBV14 CASTKVPGPPGELFF
TRBV6-5 CASSYGGVLSYEQYF
TRBV7-2 CASSQVARYNEQFF
TRBV15 CATSRDTSYNSPLHF
TRBV5-1 CASRLGAGQGNNEQFF
TRBV2 CATNRWQDTEAFF
TRBV4-1 CASSQALSRGSPLHF
TRBV4-1 CASSQETGHNYGYTF
TRBV2 CASSEGLSGGYEQYF
TRBV18 CASSPEGYTEAFF
TRBV11-3 CASSPLGGGRGRAPFYGYTF
TRBV5-6 CASSPGTRYRDTQYF
TRBV2 CASTEIRGNTEAFF
TRBV14 CASSPASTGGNTEAFF
TRBV7-9 CASSFSGTGGAGETQYF
TRBV7-3 CASRASGGLSDTQYF
TRBV11-2 CASSSGTVGEAFF
TRBV2 CASSEQGMNTEAFF
TRBV7-2 CASSSRQGRSEQYF
TRBV6-5 CASSWTGTGSYEQYF
TRBV15 CATSRGGQNGYTF
TRBV2 CASSEGRGAGTDTQYF
TRBV14 CASSQALAVSGANVLTF
TRBV5-1 CASSVPNSYNEQFF
TRBV19 CASSSGLAGVETQYF
TRBV6-5 CASSYSRTGDSYEQYF
TRBV6-5 CASMSQGMNTEAFF
TRBV19 CASRILAGGHIQYF
TRBV5-6 CASSPDKTYEQYF
TRBV19 CASSPLGEGNQPQHF
TRBV5-4 CASSRRLGTEAFF
TRBV9 CASSEGDRRSYNSPLHF
TRBV13 CASSEGTSGLTDTQYF
TRBV29-1 CSAGGPYNEQFF
TRBV28 CASSPSGTGLINQPQHF
TRBV30 CAWSATGGISGANVLTF
TRBV7-2 CASSQTAEETQYF
TRBV5-1 CASRLTGLNYGYTF